The 24 T cell receptor beta chains listed next were all sequenced from one sample in a study of blood T cell repertoires in COVID-19. Sequencing used immunoSEQ multiplex PCR; TCRdb keeps in-frame clones, though not all of them. This table has 100,000 or so clones, roughly 80% appearing once. Sequenced material: peripheral blood. Receptor source: a woman in her 70s with acute or convalescent COVID-19.

The chain joins TRBV6-5 to TRBJ1-1, with D perhaps TRBD1 (5 bases). V shed 6 bases and J shed 0 bases, with 14 bases lying between them. This CDR3 comprises 15 residues. Germline-derived CDR1 and CDR2 are MNHEY and SVGAGI. The CDR3 bases are TGTGCCAGCAGCAACGGGGGACGGTTGAACACTGAAGCTTTCTTT. It yields the protein CASSNGGRLNTEAFF.

This clone was detected once. The rearrangement links TRBV6-5 to TRBJ1-6; the D gene is possibly TRBD1 (5 bases). Trimming pared 3 bases from V and 0 bases from J, leaving 6 bases between. This CDR3 region has 15 residues. Germline loops: CDR1 MNHEY, CDR2 SVGAGI. Here the CDR3 reads CASSYDSSYNSPLHF. DNA for the CDR3: TGTGCCAGCAGTTATGACAGCTCCTATAATTCACCCCTCCACTTT.

The J gene is TRBJ1-6, the V gene TRBV10-3; D is uncertain. This CDR3 has 12 amino acids. V shed 4 bases and J shed 8 bases, with 6 bases lying between them. Germline V gene lookup returns CDR1 ENHRY and CDR2 SYGVKD. The CDR3 DNA sequence: TGTGCCATCAGTGGACTGGATTCACCCCTCCACTTT. It is translated as CAISGLDSPLHF.

A word on this clone: Additional DNA sequences in this sample encode the identical CDR3. The V gene is TRBV7-9, the J gene TRBJ1-1, with D possibly being TRBD1 (5 bases). Trimming took 1 base from V and 1 from J, leaving 7 bases between them. CDR3 length: 14 amino acids. CDR1 is SEHNR, CDR2 FQNEAQ, per germline (reference sequence). The CDR3 reads CASSLGGPNTEAFF. The DNA of the CDR3 is TGTGCCAGCAGCTTAGGGGGCCCGAACACTGAAGCTTTCTTT.

This clone was seen only once. One end of the junction varies from germline; a read error may be responsible. CDR3 sequence: CASREGTGAFF. In nucleotides, the CDR3 is TGTGCCAGCAGAGAAGGGACTGGAGCTTTCTTT. The rearrangement uses TRBV2 and TRBJ1-1; perhaps TRBD1 as D (5 bases). The CDR3 has 11 residues. Germline lookup yields CDR1 SNHLY and CDR2 FYNNEI.

In its sample, this clone was seen a few times. The chain combines TRBV27 with TRBJ1-2; the match to TRBD1 covers 8 bases. Per the germline V gene, CDR1 is MNHEY and CDR2 is SMNVEV (reference sequence). J was trimmed by 7 bases and V by 0 bases; bases with no gene match: 4. The CDR3 is made up of 14 amino acids. The CDR3 sequence is CASSLSRTGSGYTF. The DNA of the CDR3 is TGTGCCAGCAGTTTATCGCGGACAGGGAGTGGCTACACCTTC.

This chain uses TRBV7-2 with TRBJ1-2, with D tentatively TRBD1 (6 bases). The V gene lost 4 bases and the J gene lost 4 bases, with 13 bases spanning the gap. The CDR3 runs to 14 residues. CDR1 and CDR2 from the germline V gene are SGHTA and FQGNSA. The CDR3 nucleotides read TGTGCCAGCAGCTCGCAGGGGCTCGGCTATGGCTACACCTTC. Amino acid sequence: CASSSQGLGYGYTF.

The chain carries TRBV6-5 and TRBJ2-3; tentative D call: TRBD1 (6 bases). V was cut by 0 bases and J by 1 base, with 11 bases left in between. Germline V gene data show CDR1 as MNHEY and CDR2 as SVGAGI. CDR3 length: 16 residues. CDR3 sequence: CASSYSLRTGTDTQYF. As DNA, the CDR3 is TGTGCCAGCAGTTACTCGCTTAGGACAGGCACAGATACGCAGTATTTT.

The chain uses TRBV5-1 and TRBJ2-5; maybe TRBD1 (5 bases). Germline loops: CDR1 SGHRS, CDR2 YFSETQ. The V end lost 2 bases, the J end lost 11 bases, and 19 bases lay between the germline ends. This CDR3 has 14 amino acids. The CDR3 loop reads CASSFQGIQELQYF. CDR3 in DNA: TGCGCCAGCAGCTTCCAGGGAATCCAAGAATTGCAGTACTTC.

The chain carries TRBV5-4 and TRBJ2-7, with TRBD2 matching over 10 bases. The CDR3 loop spans 17 amino acids. CDR1 and CDR2 (germline): SGHNT, YYREEE (reference sequence). The trim removed 0 bases at V and 2 bases at J, leaving 8 bases unmatched. This chain's CDR3 is CASSLVSGGIRAYEQYF. The CDR3 nucleotides read TGTGCCAGCAGCTTGGTTAGCGGGGGGATCCGTGCCTACGAGCAGTACTTC.

This chain connects TRBV20-1 to TRBJ1-1; no reliable D call. The CDR3 is 15 residues long. The V end lost 3 bases, the J end lost 1 base, and 15 bases lay between the germline ends. Looked up from germline, CDR1 is DFQATT and CDR2 is SNEGSKA (reference sequence). CDR3 protein: CSASSGFETNTEAFF. In DNA, the CDR3 is TGCAGTGCTAGTTCGGGGTTTGAGACGAACACTGAAGCTTTCTTT.

This clone has only a few counts. The chain recombines TRBV6-5 with TRBJ1-5, with 9 bases fitting TRBD1. The germline gives CDR1 MNHEY, CDR2 SVGAGI. Trimming removed 6 bases from V and 4 bases from J; junction bases left unmatched: 4. The CDR3 covers 14 residues. CDR3 coding DNA: TGTGCCAGCAGAACGGGACAGGGAAATCAGCCCCAGCATTTT. Amino acids: CASRTGQGNQPQHF.

This chain links TRBV18 with TRBJ2-2; D is uncertain. The CDR3 is 17 amino acids. Germline-derived CDR1 and CDR2 are KGHSH and LQKENI. Trimming took off 4 bases at V and 8 bases at J, with 23 bases between the two ends. This chain's CDR3 is CASSLWSPGANWGELFF. The CDR3 region has the DNA TGTGCCAGCTCACTTTGGAGCCCCGGAGCGAACTGGGGGGAGCTGTTTTTT. The complete variable domain, with remaining parts taken from reference TRBV18 and TRBJ2-2, reads NAGVMQNPRHLVRRRGQEARLRCSPMKGHSHVYWYRQLPEEGLKFMVYLQKENIIDESGMPKERFSAEFPKEGPSILRIQQVVRGDSAAYFCASSLWSPGANWGELFFGEGSRLTVL.

This clone was seen only a few times. The genes are TRBV19 and TRBJ1-3; D unresolved. CDR3 length: 15 residues. Trimming cost V 0 bases and J 0 bases, with 6 bases left between them. The V gene's germline CDR1 is LNHDA and CDR2 SQIVND (reference sequence). This chain's CDR3 is CASSIEDFSGNTIYF. Here the CDR3 DNA reads TGTGCCAGTAGTATAGAAGACTTCTCTGGAAACACCATATATTTT.

The CDR3 is CASSVTSGTDTQYF. The CDR3 coding sequence is TGTGCCAGCAGCGTCACTAGCGGGACGGATACGCAGTATTTT. The rearrangement uses TRBV9 and TRBJ2-3; 10 nucleotides align to TRBD2. J lost 6 bases, V lost 2 bases, and 3 bases had no gene match. Germline V gene sequence: CDR1 SGDLS, CDR2 YYNGEE. The CDR3 consists of 14 residues.

This chain uses TRBV4-1 with TRBJ1-6; TRBD1 is a possible D gene (5 bases). CDR3 length: 15 residues. The germline V and J ends were trimmed by 4 bases and 6 bases, with 13 bases remaining between them. In germline, CDR1 is MGHRA, CDR2 YSYEKL. The CDR3: CASSREGLPNSPLHF. CDR3 in DNA: TGCGCCAGCAGCCGAGAGGGACTTCCTAATTCACCCCTCCACTTT.

This clone was recorded once. The J gene is TRBJ2-7, the V gene TRBV6-5; no reliable D call. CDR1 is MNHEY, CDR2 SVGAGI, per germline. The V gene lost 0 bases and the J gene lost 3 bases, with 15 bases spanning the gap. The CDR3 is 16 residues long. CDR3 in amino acids: CASSYSNTDSRYEQYF. CDR3 coding DNA: TGTGCCAGCAGTTACTCGAATACTGACTCCCGCTACGAGCAGTACTTC.

This rearrangement joins TRBV30 to TRBJ2-5; 7 positions agree with TRBD2. Germline-derived CDR1 and CDR2 are GTSNPN and SVGIG (reference sequence). The CDR3 loop spans 15 amino acids. V lost 1 base, J lost 1 base, and 6 bases stayed unmatched. The CDR3 region is CAWSESGVAQETQYF. The CDR3, as DNA: TGTGCCTGGAGTGAGAGCGGGGTGGCCCAAGAGACCCAGTACTTC. Variable domain in full (rest from reference TRBV30 and TRBJ2-5): SQTIHQWPATLVQPVGSPLSLECTVEGTSNPNLYWYRQAAGRGLQLLFYSVGIGQISSEVPQNLSASRPQDRQFILSSKKLLLSDSGFYLCAWSESGVAQETQYFGPGTRLLVL.

This chain joins TRBV6-5 and TRBJ2-1, with 8 bases matching TRBD2. V lost 5 bases to trimming and J lost 4 bases; unmatched junction nucleotides: 4. The CDR3 runs to 14 residues. The germline CDR1 and CDR2 sequences are MNHEY and SVGAGI. This chain's CDR3 is CASSNGGVYNEQFF. In DNA, the CDR3 is TGTGCCAGCAGTAACGGGGGGGTATACAATGAGCAGTTCTTC.

In this sample, this clone turned up a few times. The genes are TRBV6-6 and TRBJ1-5; 7 bases match TRBD1. The V segment lost 9 bases and the J segment 11 bases; nucleotides outside the gene matches: 31. CDR1 MNHNY and CDR2 SVGAGI come from the germline V gene (reference sequence). The CDR3 sequence is 19 residues long. CDR3 DNA sequence: TGTGCCAGTAGTCTCACCCTAACGGGACAGCTTGATAGGATGTTAGCCCAGCATTTT. Its translation: CASSLTLTGQLDRMLAQHF.

The chain recombines TRBV5-1 with TRBJ2-5; TRBD1 matches at 12 bases. The CDR3 has 15 amino acids. V gave up 4 bases and J gave up 4 bases; unmatched junction bases: 5. Germline values: CDR1 SGHRS, CDR2 YFSETQ. The CDR3 nucleotides are TGCGCCAGCAGCCCCGGGACAGGGGGCTTAGAGACCCAGTACTTC. Amino acids: CASSPGTGGLETQYF.

The V call is TRBV2, the J call TRBJ2-7, with 10 positions matching TRBD2. J was trimmed by 3 bases and V by 4 bases; bases with no gene match: 6. The CDR3 is 15 residues long. Germline-derived CDR1 and CDR2 are SNHLY and FYNNEI. The CDR3 sequence is CASSVLRTSGYEQYF. CDR3 coding DNA: TGTGCCAGCAGTGTCCTTAGGACTAGCGGCTACGAGCAGTACTTC.

The chain uses TRBV9 and TRBJ2-5; TRBD1 agrees at 7 bases. The CDR3 contains 16 residues. The ends lost 4 bases at V and 6 bases at J; junction bases unmatched: 15. Germline V gives CDR1 SGDLS, CDR2 YYNGEE. The CDR3 loop reads CASSPRTGSLEKTQYF. The CDR3 DNA follows: TGTGCCAGCAGCCCGCGGACAGGTTCTTTGGAGAAGACCCAGTACTTC.

The CDR3 DNA follows: TGTGCCTGGAGTGTCCGGAGGGGCCCGGGGGAAAAACTGTTTTTT. Translated, it gives CAWSVRRGPGEKLFF. The chain carries TRBV30 and TRBJ1-4; D possibly corresponds to TRBD1 (5 bases). The CDR3 has 15 residues. Trimming cost V 0 bases and J 8 bases, with 16 bases left between them. The germline CDR1 and CDR2 sequences are GTSNPN and SVGIG (reference sequence).